This passage covers 9 T cell receptor beta chains from one sample sequenced in a study of blood T cell repertoires in COVID-19. The repertoire was sequenced with immunoSEQ multiplex PCR; TCRdb's copy has only in-frame clones and lacks some. The table has hundreds of thousands of clones, roughly 87% seen once. The sample comprised PBMCs or T cells enriched from blood (not recorded which). These receptors were obtained from a woman aged 25 to 39 who had recovered from COVID-19.

The gene calls are TRBV19 and TRBJ1-2; D is undetermined. CDR3 length: 13 residues. Germline lookup yields CDR1 LNHDA and CDR2 SQIVND (reference sequence). V shed 5 bases and J shed 4 bases, with 11 bases lying between them. The CDR3 reads CASSFDITYGYTF. The CDR3 nucleotides are TGTGCCAGTAGTTTCGACATAACCTATGGCTACACCTTC.

CDR3 in DNA: TGCAGTGTTAATGACAGGGGTAACACTGAAGCTTTCTTT. It encodes CSVNDRGNTEAFF. The rearrangement uses TRBV20-1 and TRBJ1-1, with TRBD1 matching 8 bases. Germline trimming cut 7 bases from V and 2 bases from J; bases unmatched to any gene: 6. The CDR3 is 13 amino acids. Germline values: CDR1 DFQATT, CDR2 SNEGSKA (reference sequence).

The V call is TRBV9, the J call TRBJ1-3; D perhaps matches TRBD1 (5 bases). Germline assignment: CDR1 SGDLS and CDR2 YYNGEE. CDR3 length: 17 residues. V was trimmed by 3 bases and J by 0 bases, leaving 16 bases between them. DNA for the CDR3: TGTGCCAGCAGCGGTGGCCTCAGGGTTAGCTCTGGAAACACCATATATTTT. This codes for CASSGGLRVSSGNTIYF.

This clone was seen more than once but under ten times. The V call is TRBV7-2, the J call TRBJ1-4, with TRBD1 as a possible D gene (6 bases). The V gene's germline CDR1 is SGHTA and CDR2 FQGNSA. The CDR3 consists of 15 residues. The V and J ends lost 5 bases and 0 bases respectively, with 10 bases between them. CDR3 in DNA: TGTGCCAGCAGCCCGAACAGGGCAACTAATGAAAAACTGTTTTTT. It yields the protein CASSPNRATNEKLFF. The whole variable domain, filled in from reference TRBV7-2 and TRBJ1-4, reads GAGVSQSPSNKVTEKGKDVELRCDPISGHTALYWYRQSLGQGLEFLIYFQGNSAPDKSGLPSDRFSAERTGGSVSTLTIQRTQQEDSAVYLCASSPNRATNEKLFFGSGTQLSVL.

The CDR3 region has the DNA TGTGCCAGCAGTTTACGAACGACAGGGGGTGAAACCTTC. Protein: CASSLRTTGGETF. The gene calls are TRBV28 and TRBJ1-2; 9 bases agree with TRBD1. V was clipped by 2 bases and J by 14 bases; unmatched bases: 9. CDR3 length: 13 residues. The germline V gene has CDR1 MDHEN and CDR2 SYDVKM.

Written as DNA, the CDR3 is TGTGCCAGCAGTTTGCGTCCGGGACTAGGCTACGAGCAGTACTTC. The encoded protein is CASSLRPGLGYEQYF. The gene calls are TRBV27 and TRBJ2-7; 8 bases fit TRBD2. The CDR3 totals 15 residues. V gave up 3 bases and J gave up 3 bases; unmatched junction bases: 7. CDR1 is MNHEY, CDR2 SMNVEV, per germline (reference sequence).

This clone appeared once. This chain joins TRBV18 and TRBJ2-7; 9 nucleotides line up with TRBD1. Germline-derived CDR1 and CDR2 are KGHSH and LQKENI. The ends lost 4 bases at V and 4 bases at J; junction bases unmatched: 5. There are 14 residues in the CDR3. In DNA, the CDR3 is TGTGCCAGCTCACTCGGACAGGGGCAGTACGAGCAGTACTTC. This translates into CASSLGQGQYEQYF.

The V call is TRBV24-1, the J call TRBJ2-1, with a possible D match to TRBD2 (5 bases). The CDR3 totals 16 residues. Germline loops: CDR1 KGHDR, CDR2 SFDVKD. V was shortened by 1 base and J by 1 base, with 10 bases between the two germline ends. CDR3 DNA: TGTGCCACCAGTGATTTAAAAGCGGAGTCCTACAATGAGCAGTTCTTC. Translating gives CATSDLKAESYNEQFF.

V gene TRBV18 combines with J gene TRBJ1-4; D perhaps matches TRBD1 (6 bases). Germline CDR1 is KGHSH and CDR2 is LQKENI. CDR3 length: 15 amino acids. V lost 5 bases, J lost 5 bases, and 15 bases lay in between. The CDR3 DNA sequence: TGTGCCAGCTCAACGGCGGGGGGCGCAAATGAAAAACTGTTTTTT. This gives the protein CASSTAGGANEKLFF. Full variable domain (remainder filled in from reference TRBV18 and TRBJ1-4): NAGVMQNPRHLVRRRGQEARLRCSPMKGHSHVYWYRQLPEEGLKFMVYLQKENIIDESGMPKERFSAEFPKEGPSILRIQQVVRGDSAAYFCASSTAGGANEKLFFGSGTQLSVL.